Listed here are 12 T cell receptor beta chains from one sample, sequenced in a study of T cell changes during pregnancy in multiple sclerosis. TCRdb's table, derived via immunoSEQ multiplex PCR, lists solely in-frame clones and lacks some. Among about 80,000 clones listed, over 90% were seen once. The material was peripheral blood, obtained in the third trimester of pregnancy. Receptor source: a female donor with multiple sclerosis, enrolled in a pregnancy study.

The chain is built from TRBV5-4 and TRBJ1-4; 8 bases are shared with TRBD1. Losses at the gene ends were 3 bases for V and 8 bases for J; bases not matched to a gene: 6. This CDR3 contains 14 residues. The germline V gene has CDR1 SGHNT and CDR2 YYREEE (reference sequence). CDR3 protein: CASSSGQGREKLFF. DNA for the CDR3: TGTGCCAGCAGCTCAGGACAGGGCCGGGAAAAACTGTTTTTT.

V gene TRBV18 combines with J gene TRBJ1-2; weak D call: TRBD1 (5 bases). The CDR3 has 15 amino acids. V was clipped by 2 bases and J by 7 bases, with 17 bases between them. Per germline, CDR1 KGHSH and CDR2 LQKENI. DNA for the CDR3: TGTGCCAGCTCACCAGTAGCAGGGAGGTACAGTGGCTACACCTTC. Translated: CASSPVAGRYSGYTF.

This clone turned up a few times. The rearrangement joins TRBV25-1 to TRBJ1-2; TRBD1 matches 8 bases. With V trimmed by 6 bases and J by 7 bases, 4 bases remained unmatched. Per germline, CDR1 MGHDK and CDR2 SYGVNS. CDR3 size: 12 residues. CDR3 coding DNA: TGTGCCAGCAGGACAGGGGAGCGTGGCTACACCTTC. It translates to CASRTGERGYTF.

This chain links TRBV11-2 with TRBJ1-1; 8 nucleotides line up with TRBD1. The V gene's germline CDR1 is SGHAT and CDR2 FQNNGV. The CDR3 totals 17 residues. V lost 0 bases, J lost 6 bases, and 12 bases stayed unmatched. The CDR3 region has the DNA TGTGCCAGCAGCTTAGAATGGGTGGCAGGGGGCAAACCTGAAGCTTTCTTT. Translated, it gives CASSLEWVAGGKPEAFF.

The chain combines TRBV11-3 with TRBJ2-1; no firm D call. The CDR3 extends over 15 amino acids. Germline assignment: CDR1 SGHNT and CDR2 YENEEA. The V end lost 1 base, the J end lost 0 bases, and 7 bases lay between the germline ends. The DNA for the CDR3 is TGTGCCAGCAGCTTAGCAACTTCCTCCTACAATGAGCAGTTCTTC. It encodes CASSLATSSYNEQFF.

The V gene is TRBV10-3, the J gene TRBJ2-3, with a tentative D call TRBD1 (6 bases). The CDR3 has 13 amino acids. Between the trimmed V and J ends, which lost 8 bases and 0 bases, there was a span of 9 bases. The germline gives CDR1 ENHRY, CDR2 SYGVKD. The CDR3 nucleotides read TGTGCCATCGGGGGCTTTAGCACAGATACGCAGTATTTT. Amino acids: CAIGGFSTDTQYF.

Here the CDR3 DNA reads TGCGCCAGCAGCATACGACAGGGAGACATTCAGTACTTC. Its protein product is CASSIRQGDIQYF. The gene calls are TRBV5-1 and TRBJ2-4, with TRBD1 identical over 7 bases. The CDR3 contains 13 residues. The germline V gene encodes CDR1 SGHRS and CDR2 YFSETQ. V shed 4 bases, J shed 8 bases, and the junction held 6 bases outside the gene matches. Combining the CDR3 with reference TRBV5-1 and TRBJ2-4 gives the whole variable domain KAGVTQTPRYLIKTRGQQVTLSCSPISGHRSVSWYQQTPGQGLQFLFEYFSETQRNKGNFPGRFSGRQFSNSRSEMNVSTLELGDSALYLCASSIRQGDIQYFGAGTRLSVL.

The chain links TRBV6-1 to TRBJ1-1; no definite D call. V dropped 4 bases and J dropped 5 bases, with 8 bases sitting between them. Germline lookup yields CDR1 MNHNS and CDR2 SASEGT. There are 12 residues in the CDR3. The CDR3 loop is CASSVGGTEAFF. The CDR3 nucleotides are TGTGCCAGCAGTGTGGGCGGGACTGAAGCTTTCTTT.

The genes are TRBV6-6 and TRBJ1-1, with 11 bases that match TRBD1. J was trimmed by 5 bases and V by 7 bases; bases with no gene match: 9. Germline assignment: CDR1 MNHNY and CDR2 SVGAGI (reference sequence). The length of the CDR3 is 15 residues. CDR3 region: CASTIGQGASTEAFF. CDR3 bases: TGTGCCAGCACCATCGGACAGGGGGCGTCAACTGAAGCTTTCTTT.

Here the CDR3 reads CASSLLKYGGADSYEQYF. In DNA form, the CDR3 reads TGTGCCAGCAGCTTGTTAAAGTATGGTGGGGCGGACTCCTACGAGCAGTACTTC. J is TRBJ2-7 and V is TRBV5-6, with TRBD1 as a possible D gene (5 bases). CDR1 is SGHDT, CDR2 YYEEEE, per germline. CDR3 size: 18 residues. V lost 1 base and J 0 bases, leaving 20 bases between the germline ends.

The V call is TRBV2, the J call TRBJ1-1, with 7 positions matching TRBD1. CDR3 length: 11 residues. The germline V gene encodes CDR1 SNHLY and CDR2 FYNNEI. V trimming: 6 bases; J trimming: 11 bases; junction bases outside the gene matches: 6. The CDR3 DNA follows: TGTGCCAGCAGCGAAAAAGGGGGCGCTTTCTTT. Amino acid sequence: CASSEKGGAFF.

This clone has just a few counts. This chain links TRBV5-1 with TRBJ2-5; 7 nucleotides agree with TRBD1. Germline loops: CDR1 SGHRS, CDR2 YFSETQ. J lost 5 bases, V lost 4 bases, and 14 bases had no gene match. This CDR3 comprises 16 residues. CDR3 loop: CASSPGQFIVSETQYF. CDR3 coding DNA: TGCGCCAGCAGCCCGGGACAGTTTATCGTCAGTGAGACCCAGTACTTC.